Listed below are T cell receptor beta chains from one sample, sequenced in a study of T-cell reconstitution after alpha-beta-depleted transplantation in children. TCRdb re-called the PCR reads with MiXCR, one entry per CDR3 protein. The sample consists of around 580,000 distinct CDR3 sequences, about 21% of them appearing once. Sequences were derived from PBMCs, mostly from graft donor cells, sampled 360 days after TCRalphabeta/CD19-depleted stem cell transplant. These TCRs come from a boy in the first two years of life who had a stem cell transplant for acute myeloid leukemia, so the T cells may come from the graft donor. CDR3s include the opening cysteine and the closing phenylalanine or tryptophan. Fields, in order: V gene, clone size, D gene, CDR3 protein. D genes are given only for firm matches. Clone size appears in some rows only: once, few, many, or a class for an expanded clone.

V: TRBV11-1; size: .; D: TRBD1; CDR3: CASSPDRVPLASYNEQFF
V: TRBV7-2; size: many; D: .; CDR3: CASSLALRKGISGANVLTF
V: TRBV10-3; size: many; D: .; CDR3: CAAHGGGSPLHF
V: TRBV12-3/TRBV12-4; size: .; D: .; CDR3: CASSRQDQPQHF
V: TRBV7-3; size: many; D: TRBD2; CDR3: CASSLNPSGKETQYF
V: TRBV24-1; size: .; D: TRBD1; CDR3: CATSDGTGVNNEQFF
V: TRBV29-1; size: few; D: TRBD2; CDR3: CSAVRSGAYPETQYF
V: TRBV7-8; size: few; D: .; CDR3: CASSLYRVDTGELFF
V: TRBV18; size: few; D: .; CDR3: CASSPAGFDEQFF
V: TRBV20-1; size: .; D: .; CDR3: CSFMVQGPGISKNIQYF
V: TRBV20-1; size: few; D: TRBD2; CDR3: CSASGRAGGAYNEQFF
V: TRBV29-1; size: few; D: .; CDR3: CSVVPRGGERGVSYNEQFF
V: TRBV21-1; size: many; D: .; CDR3: CAREVAGGGSTDTQYF
V: TRBV21-1; size: few; D: .; CDR3: CASSKGGHNLTDTQYF
V: TRBV20-1; size: many; D: TRBD2; CDR3: CSAHASGGSLWGQETQYF
V: TRBV20-1; size: .; D: TRBD2; CDR3: CSACFSLAGGGETQYF
V: TRBV5-6; size: .; D: .; CDR3: CASSLNDRLPYEQYF
V: TRBV27; size: .; D: TRBD1; CDR3: CASTGQGVRGYTF
V: TRBV5-1; size: once; D: .; CDR3: CASSLAFSTEAFF
V: TRBV29-1; size: .; D: .; CDR3: CSVEDPASYPGQGWTDTQYF
V: TRBV3-1; size: many; D: TRBD2; CDR3: CASSPGLAGGTDTQYF
V: TRBV6-1; size: few; D: TRBD1; CDR3: CASSVGMGQGNTEAFF
V: TRBV10-3; size: .; D: TRBD1; CDR3: CAISARQQGQPDTEAFF
V: TRBV29-1; size: few; D: .; CDR3: CSVGEGLNTGELFF
V: TRBV6-5; size: many; D: .; CDR3: CASSYSNRGSTEAFF
V: TRBV7-6; size: few; D: TRBD2; CDR3: CASSLHPSGGLAETQYF
V: TRBV12-3/TRBV12-4; size: many; D: .; CDR3: CASTLTAEAFF
V: TRBV18; size: many; D: TRBD1; CDR3: CASSPSGQLYGYTF
V: TRBV7-8; size: few; D: .; CDR3: CASSLGTPITYEQYF
V: TRBV18; size: many; D: .; CDR3: CASSPFGGLALGEQFF
V: TRBV20-1; size: few; D: .; CDR3: CSAGDVYEAFF
V: TRBV4-1; size: .; D: .; CDR3: CASTRSGALNSPLHF
V: TRBV7-2; size: .; D: .; CDR3: CASSLVSKTDTQYF
V: TRBV20-1; size: many; D: .; CDR3: CSAGMRKGTEAFF
V: TRBV7-9; size: many; D: .; CDR3: CASSQAPNTEAFF
V: TRBV3-1; size: many; D: TRBD2; CDR3: CASSGLAGGTDTQYF
V: TRBV5-6; size: .; D: TRBD1; CDR3: CASSFRDRGIGEQYF
V: TRBV7-9; size: .; D: .; CDR3: CASSPFRDVNEQFF
V: TRBV5-4; size: .; D: .; CDR3: CAIRDPGTAQETQYF
V: TRBV28; size: .; D: TRBD1; CDR3: CASSPPLHRQGQTFF
V: TRBV12-3/TRBV12-4; size: many; D: .; CDR3: CASVGGNEYNEQFF